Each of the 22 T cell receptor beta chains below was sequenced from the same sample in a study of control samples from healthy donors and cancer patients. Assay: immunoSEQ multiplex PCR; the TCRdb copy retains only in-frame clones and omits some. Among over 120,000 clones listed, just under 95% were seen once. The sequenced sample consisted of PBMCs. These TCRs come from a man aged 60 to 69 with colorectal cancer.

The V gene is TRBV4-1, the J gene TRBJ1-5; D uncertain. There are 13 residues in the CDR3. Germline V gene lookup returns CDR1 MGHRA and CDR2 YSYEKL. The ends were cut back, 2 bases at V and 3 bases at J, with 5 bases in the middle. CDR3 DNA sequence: TGCGCCAGCAGCCAATATAACAATCAGCCCCAGCATTTT. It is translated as CASSQYNNQPQHF.

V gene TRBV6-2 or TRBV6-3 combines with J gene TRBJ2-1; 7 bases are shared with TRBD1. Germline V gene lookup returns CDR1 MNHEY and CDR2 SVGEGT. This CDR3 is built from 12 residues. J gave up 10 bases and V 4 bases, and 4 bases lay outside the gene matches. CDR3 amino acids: CASSSLGQEQFF. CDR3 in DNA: TGTGCCAGCAGTTCCTTGGGACAGGAGCAGTTCTTC.

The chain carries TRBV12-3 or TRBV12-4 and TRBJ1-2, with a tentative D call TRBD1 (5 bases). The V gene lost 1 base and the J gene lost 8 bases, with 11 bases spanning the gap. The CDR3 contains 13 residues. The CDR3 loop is CASSLDGRAGYTF. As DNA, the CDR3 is TGTGCCAGCAGTTTAGATGGCAGGGCAGGCTACACCTTC.

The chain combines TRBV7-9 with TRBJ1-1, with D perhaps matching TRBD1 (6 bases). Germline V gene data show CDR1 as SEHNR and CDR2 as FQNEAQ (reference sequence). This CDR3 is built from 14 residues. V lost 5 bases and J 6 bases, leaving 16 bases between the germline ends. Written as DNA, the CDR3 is TGTGCCAGCAGCCCCAAAGGGGGGGAAGCTGAAGCTTTCTTT. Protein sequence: CASSPKGGEAEAFF.

For the CDR3, the DNA is TGTGCCAGCTCACCCCAAACATCGGAAAAACTGTTTTTT. Translated: CASSPQTSEKLFF. The V and J genes are TRBV18 and TRBJ1-4; D gene uncertain. V shed 3 bases and J shed 8 bases, with 10 bases lying between them. The CDR3 sequence is 13 residues long. Germline CDR1 reads KGHSH; CDR2 reads LQKENI.

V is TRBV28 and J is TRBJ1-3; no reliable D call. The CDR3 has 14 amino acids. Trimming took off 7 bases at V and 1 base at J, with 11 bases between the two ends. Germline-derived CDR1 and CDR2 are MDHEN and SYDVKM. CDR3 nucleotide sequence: TGTGCCAGCAACATTGGGATATCTGGAAACACCATATATTTT. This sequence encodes CASNIGISGNTIYF.

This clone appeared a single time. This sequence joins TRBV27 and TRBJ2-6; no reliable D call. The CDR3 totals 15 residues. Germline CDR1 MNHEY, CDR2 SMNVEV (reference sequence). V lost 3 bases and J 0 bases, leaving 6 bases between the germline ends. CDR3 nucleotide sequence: TGTGCCAGCAGTTTCCGATCCTCTGGGGCCAACGTCCTGACTTTC. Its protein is CASSFRSSGANVLTF.

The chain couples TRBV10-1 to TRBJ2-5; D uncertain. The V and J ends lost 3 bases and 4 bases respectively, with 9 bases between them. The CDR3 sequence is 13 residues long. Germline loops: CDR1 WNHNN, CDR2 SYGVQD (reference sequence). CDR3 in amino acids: CASSDKGGETQYF. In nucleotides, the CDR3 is TGCGCCAGCAGTGATAAGGGCGGAGAGACCCAGTACTTC.

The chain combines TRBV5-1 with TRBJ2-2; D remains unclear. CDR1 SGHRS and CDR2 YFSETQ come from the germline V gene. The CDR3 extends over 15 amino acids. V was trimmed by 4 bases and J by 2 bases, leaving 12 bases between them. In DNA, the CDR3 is TGCGCCAGCAGCAGCTCGGGCCTAAACACCGGGGAGCTGTTTTTT. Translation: CASSSSGLNTGELFF.

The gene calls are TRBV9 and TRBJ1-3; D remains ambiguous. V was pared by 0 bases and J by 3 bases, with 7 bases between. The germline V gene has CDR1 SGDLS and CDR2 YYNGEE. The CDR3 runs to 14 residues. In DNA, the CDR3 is TGTGCCAGCAGCGTAGTAGGGTTTGGAAACACCATATATTTT. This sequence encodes CASSVVGFGNTIYF. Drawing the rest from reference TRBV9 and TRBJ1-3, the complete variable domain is DSGVTQTPKHLITATGQRVTLRCSPRSGDLSVYWYQQSLDQGLQFLIQYYNGEERAKGNILERFSAQQFPDLHSELNLSSLELGDSALYFCASSVVGFGNTIYFGEGSWLTVV.

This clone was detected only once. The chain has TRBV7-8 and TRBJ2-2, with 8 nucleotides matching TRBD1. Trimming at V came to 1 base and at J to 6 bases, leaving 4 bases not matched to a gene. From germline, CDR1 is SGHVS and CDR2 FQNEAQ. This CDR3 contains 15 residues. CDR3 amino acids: CASSLGTGYSGELFF. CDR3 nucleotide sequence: TGTGCCAGCAGCTTAGGGACAGGGTATTCCGGGGAGCTGTTTTTT.

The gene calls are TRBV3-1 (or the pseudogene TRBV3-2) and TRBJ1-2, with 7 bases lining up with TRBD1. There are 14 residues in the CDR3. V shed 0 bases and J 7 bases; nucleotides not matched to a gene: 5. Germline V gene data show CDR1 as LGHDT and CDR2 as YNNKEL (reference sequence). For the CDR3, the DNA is TGTGCCAGCAGCCAAGAAAGCAGGGGGACTGGCTACACCTTC. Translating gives CASSQESRGTGYTF.

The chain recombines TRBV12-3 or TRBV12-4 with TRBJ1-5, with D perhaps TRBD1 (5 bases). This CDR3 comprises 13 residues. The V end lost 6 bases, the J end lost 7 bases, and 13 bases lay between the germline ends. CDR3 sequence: CASRTGDQQPQHF. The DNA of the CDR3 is TGTGCCAGCAGGACGGGGGATCAACAGCCCCAGCATTTT.

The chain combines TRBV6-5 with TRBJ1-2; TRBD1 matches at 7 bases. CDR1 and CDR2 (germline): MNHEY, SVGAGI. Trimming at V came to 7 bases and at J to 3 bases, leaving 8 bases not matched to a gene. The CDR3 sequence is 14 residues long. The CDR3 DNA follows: TGTGCCAGCACTGCAACAGGGGCTCACTATGGCTACACCTTC. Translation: CASTATGAHYGYTF.

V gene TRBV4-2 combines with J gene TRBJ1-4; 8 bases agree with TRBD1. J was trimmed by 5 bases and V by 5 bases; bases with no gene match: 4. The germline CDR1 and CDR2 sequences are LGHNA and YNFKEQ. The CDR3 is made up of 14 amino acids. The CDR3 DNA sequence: TGTGCCAGCAGCAGTGGGGACAGGAATGAAAAACTGTTTTTT. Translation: CASSSGDRNEKLFF.

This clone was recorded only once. CDR3 DNA sequence: TGTGCCAGCAGCCATCAGGGACTAGCGGGCCAAGAGACCCAGTACTTC. Its translation is CASSHQGLAGQETQYF. J is TRBJ2-5 and V is TRBV3-1 (or the pseudogene TRBV3-2); 12 nucleotides agree with TRBD2. The CDR3 sequence is 16 residues long. Per germline, CDR1 LGHDT and CDR2 YNNKEL (reference sequence). V shed 3 bases, J shed 1 base, and the junction held 3 bases outside the gene matches.

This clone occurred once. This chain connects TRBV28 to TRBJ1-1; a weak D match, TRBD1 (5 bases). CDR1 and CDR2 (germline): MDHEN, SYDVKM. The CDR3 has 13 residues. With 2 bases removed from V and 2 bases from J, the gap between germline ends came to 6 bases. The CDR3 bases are TGTGCCAGCAGTTTAGGGGGAAACACTGAAGCTTTCTTT. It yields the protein CASSLGGNTEAFF.

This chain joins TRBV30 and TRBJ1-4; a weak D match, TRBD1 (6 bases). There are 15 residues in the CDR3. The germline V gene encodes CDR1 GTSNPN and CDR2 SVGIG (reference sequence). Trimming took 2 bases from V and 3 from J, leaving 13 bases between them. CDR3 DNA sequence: TGTGCCTGGAGTTGGGGGGGGGCGTCTAATGAAAAACTGTTTTTT. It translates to CAWSWGGASNEKLFF.

The CDR3 coding sequence is TGCGCCAGCAGCCCCGGGACAGGGAGGAACGAGCAGTACTTC. Its protein product is CASSPGTGRNEQYF. The chain combines TRBV5-1 with TRBJ2-7, with 9 bases aligning to TRBD1. The V segment lost 4 bases and the J segment 5 bases; nucleotides outside the gene matches: 7. The CDR3 length is 14 residues. CDR1 and CDR2 from the germline V gene are SGHRS and YFSETQ.

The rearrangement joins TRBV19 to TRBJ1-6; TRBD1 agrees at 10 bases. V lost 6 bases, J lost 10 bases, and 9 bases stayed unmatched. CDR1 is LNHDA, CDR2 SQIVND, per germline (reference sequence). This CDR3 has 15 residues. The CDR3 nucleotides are TGTGCCAGTAGAGAGGGCGGGACAGGGGTCTCACCCCTCCACTTT. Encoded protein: CASREGGTGVSPLHF.

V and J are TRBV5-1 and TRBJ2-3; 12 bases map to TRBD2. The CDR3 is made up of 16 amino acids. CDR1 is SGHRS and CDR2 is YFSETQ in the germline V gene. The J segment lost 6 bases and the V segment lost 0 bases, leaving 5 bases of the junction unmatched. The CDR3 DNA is TGCGCCAGCAGCTTGGGGCTAGCGGGGGGGCCGGATACGCAGTATTTT. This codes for CASSLGLAGGPDTQYF.

This chain's CDR3 is CASRTSRDRVAYF. The CDR3 DNA reads as TGTGCCAGCAGAACGTCCCGGGACAGGGTCGCGTACTTC. The rearrangement joins TRBV27 to TRBJ2-7; 9 nucleotides align to TRBD1. The trim removed 6 bases at V and 12 bases at J, leaving 12 bases unmatched. This CDR3 has 13 amino acids. CDR1 MNHEY and CDR2 SMNVEV come from the germline V gene (reference sequence).